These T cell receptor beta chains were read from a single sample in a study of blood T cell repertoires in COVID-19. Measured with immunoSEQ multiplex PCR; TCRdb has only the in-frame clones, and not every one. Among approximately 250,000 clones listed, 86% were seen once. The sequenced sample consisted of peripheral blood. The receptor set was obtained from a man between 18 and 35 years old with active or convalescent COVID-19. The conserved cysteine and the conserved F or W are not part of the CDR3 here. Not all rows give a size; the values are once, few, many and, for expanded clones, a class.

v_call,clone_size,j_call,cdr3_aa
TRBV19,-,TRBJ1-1,ASSPPGTEAF
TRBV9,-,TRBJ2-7,ASSVGAGVIYEQY
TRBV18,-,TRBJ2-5,ASSTGLGVGTQY
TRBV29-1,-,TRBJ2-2,SVLQGTGELF
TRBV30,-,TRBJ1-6,ASPGPGQEGSPLH
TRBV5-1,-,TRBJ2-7,ASSLVAGADLASEQY
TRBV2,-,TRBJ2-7,ASSEAGRREGEQY
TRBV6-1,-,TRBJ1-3,ASSESSYTIY
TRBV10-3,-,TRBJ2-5,AISEQASGGHWY
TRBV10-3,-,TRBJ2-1,AISVTANNEQF
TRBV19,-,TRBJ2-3,ASSPPQTDTQY
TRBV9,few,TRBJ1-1,ASSVFSYTEAF
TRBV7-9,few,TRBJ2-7,ASSFHREQY
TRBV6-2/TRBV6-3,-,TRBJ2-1,ASSTGASYNEQF
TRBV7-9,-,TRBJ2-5,ARSQPAQGLGLETQY
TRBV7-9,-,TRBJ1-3,ASSFGQGTGNTIY
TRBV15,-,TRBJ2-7,ATSGSGTDYEQY
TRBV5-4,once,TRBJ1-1,ASNRGGEGAF
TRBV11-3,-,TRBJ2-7,ASSLDRGYEQY
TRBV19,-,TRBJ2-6,ASSHFLSGANVLT
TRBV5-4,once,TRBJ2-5,ASSGNTSGRALRETQY
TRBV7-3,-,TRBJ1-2,ASSLKGPGDYYGYT
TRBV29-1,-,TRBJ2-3,SVLAGETTDTQY
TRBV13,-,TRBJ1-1,ASSTQEAMNTEAF
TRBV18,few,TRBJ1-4,ASSPANPGGNEKLF
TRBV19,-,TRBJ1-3,ASSTPGDWASGNTIY
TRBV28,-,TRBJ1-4,ASSPPRGLGEKLF
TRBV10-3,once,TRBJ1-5,AISEQGAGNQPQH
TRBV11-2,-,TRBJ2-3,ASSLPSAGVGDTQY
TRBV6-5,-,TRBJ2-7,ASSYSRAESYEQY